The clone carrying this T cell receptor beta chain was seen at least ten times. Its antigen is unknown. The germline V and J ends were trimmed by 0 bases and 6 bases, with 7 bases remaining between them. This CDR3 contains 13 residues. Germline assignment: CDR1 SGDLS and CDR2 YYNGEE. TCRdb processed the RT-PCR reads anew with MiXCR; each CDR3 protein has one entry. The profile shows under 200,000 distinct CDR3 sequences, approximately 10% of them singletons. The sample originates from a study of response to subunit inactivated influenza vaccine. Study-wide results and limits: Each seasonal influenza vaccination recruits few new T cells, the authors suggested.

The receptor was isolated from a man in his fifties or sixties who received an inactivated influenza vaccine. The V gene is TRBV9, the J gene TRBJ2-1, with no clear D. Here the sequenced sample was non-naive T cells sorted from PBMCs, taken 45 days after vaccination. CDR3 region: CASSVGSLNEQFF. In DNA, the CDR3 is TGTGCCAGCAGCGTAGGTAGCCTCAATGAGCAGTTCTTC.